The following is a TCR beta chain sequence with its context. Its antigen is undetermined. CD4+CD25+CD127- Tregs, CD4+CD25- non-Tregs, CD4 and CD8 cells were sorted. This sample was taken from a study of Tregs in tolerant kidney transplant recipients. Germline CDR1 is SQVTM and CDR2 is ANQGSEA. V gave up 7 bases and J gave up 1 base; unmatched junction bases: 2. This CDR3 is built from 13 residues. Study-wide results and limits: Tregs expanded with activated donor B cells seemed most donor-specific. Some patients' samples used different primers over time, so nucleotide sequences weren't comparable. Tolerant patients' donor-specific Tregs expanded beyond overall Tregs, suggesting antigen-driven growth.

Sequencing used immunoSEQ multiplex PCR; TCRdb keeps in-frame clones, though not all of them. The profile shows 100,000 to 130,000 clones, nearly 90% of them singletons. The V call is TRBV29-1, the J call TRBJ2-2; 8 nucleotides line up with TRBD1. The starting material was CD4+ T cells from blood, obtained before the transplant. This TCR was recovered from a human donor who received a combined kidney and bone marrow transplant. The DNA for the CDR3 is TGCAGCGGCGGGACAGGGAACACCGGGGAGCTGTTTTTT. This encodes CSGGTGNTGELFF.